The 17 T cell receptor beta chains given below trace back to one sample, sequenced in a study of blood T cell repertoires in COVID-19 (dated by TCRdb to 2020 to 2022). Library preparation employed the immunoSEQ multiplex PCR assay. Sourced from immuneACCESS, this table was stored by TCRdb with only in-frame sequences that have V and J called. A share of the clones is absent; for the studies checked, an unresolved V gene accounts for under half, and the remainder has no known explanation. The sample table shows about 50,000 clones, and about 83% are seen once. The ten largest clonotypes hold roughly 15% of the sample. Sequenced input: peripheral blood. The source is a human donor in a cohort sampled during active COVID-19.

V and J are TRBV2 and TRBJ2-7; D might be TRBD1 (6 bases). The V gene's germline CDR1 is SNHLY and CDR2 FYNNEI. The CDR3 totals 14 residues. With 5 bases removed from V and 2 bases from J, the gap between germline ends came to 13 bases. As DNA, the CDR3 is TGTGCCAGCAGTTCGCGACAGGTAACCTACGAGCAGTACTTC. Protein product: CASSSRQVTYEQYF.

The chain couples TRBV28 to TRBJ2-5, with 11 bases identical to TRBD1. The V gene end was trimmed by 5 bases and the J gene end by 5 bases; junction bases not matched to a gene: 10. The CDR3 spans 16 residues. From germline, CDR1 is MDHEN and CDR2 SYDVKM. The CDR3 DNA is TGTGCCAGCAGTAAACCGGGGACAGGGGGGGAGGAGACCCAGTACTTC. This codes for CASSKPGTGGEETQYF.

The V and J genes are TRBV9 and TRBJ2-2; the match to TRBD1 covers 7 bases. The CDR3 runs 14 residues. Unmatched junction bases numbered 5, after V lost 1 base and J lost 8 bases. In germline, CDR1 is SGDLS, CDR2 YYNGEE. This CDR3 reads CASSVSPGGGELFF. The CDR3 nucleotides are TGTGCCAGCAGCGTATCTCCAGGGGGTGGGGAGCTGTTTTTT.

J is TRBJ2-4 and V is TRBV10-1; TRBD2 aligns across 7 bases. The germline gives CDR1 WNHNN, CDR2 SYGVQD (reference sequence). V dropped 0 bases and J dropped 0; count of bases not matched to a gene: 2. The CDR3 contains 16 residues. The CDR3: CASSESGGGAKNIQYF. The CDR3 DNA is TGCGCCAGCAGTGAGTCTGGCGGGGGAGCCAAAAACATTCAGTACTTC.

The table lists this clone with a few counts. The gene calls are TRBV7-8 and TRBJ1-1; unclear D gene. Germline V gene lookup returns CDR1 SGHVS and CDR2 FQNEAQ. V lost 2 bases, J lost 4 bases, and 8 bases lay in between. This CDR3 is 13 amino acids long. The CDR3 loop is CASSLTEGTEAFF. The CDR3 coding sequence is TGTGCCAGCAGCTTAACTGAGGGCACTGAAGCTTTCTTT.

This rearrangement joins TRBV9 to TRBJ2-1; TRBD2 matches at 10 bases. The CDR3 is 16 amino acids. The trim removed 4 bases at V and 0 bases at J, leaving 4 bases unmatched. The germline CDR1 and CDR2 sequences are SGDLS and YYNGEE. The CDR3 DNA sequence: TGTGCCAGCAGCTTAAGCGGGGGGGGCTCCTACAATGAGCAGTTCTTC. It is translated as CASSLSGGGSYNEQFF.

In DNA, the CDR3 is TGTGCCAGCAGTGCTAATCTGGACAGGGAGCAGTTCTTC. Translated, it gives CASSANLDREQFF. V is TRBV25-1 and J is TRBJ2-1; 7 bases are shared with TRBD1. V shed 4 bases, J shed 10 bases, and the junction held 7 bases outside the gene matches. The CDR3 is 13 amino acids. CDR1 MGHDK and CDR2 SYGVNS come from the germline V gene.

This chain connects TRBV6-5 to TRBJ2-2; perhaps TRBD2 as D (6 bases). This CDR3 is built from 14 residues. Germline loops: CDR1 MNHEY, CDR2 SVGAGI. The V and J ends lost 4 bases and 11 bases respectively, with 17 bases between them. The CDR3 coding sequence is TGTGCCAGCAGTTCGCTAACGGGAGTCGGTGAGCTGTTTTTT. This translates into CASSSLTGVGELFF.

The rearrangement links TRBV19 to TRBJ1-1; the D gene is possibly TRBD1 (5 bases). The ends were cut back, 8 bases at V and 1 base at J, with 23 bases in the middle. The CDR3 length is 17 residues. Germline CDR1 and CDR2: LNHDA and SQIVND (reference sequence). The CDR3 here is CASQASRTPERNTEAFF. CDR3 DNA sequence: TGTGCCAGTCAAGCTTCACGGACACCCGAGAGGAACACTGAAGCTTTCTTT.

This clone occurred a few times. The chain couples TRBV7-2 to TRBJ2-1, with D tentatively TRBD2 (5 bases). This CDR3 is built from 14 residues. CDR1 is SGHTA and CDR2 is FQGNSA in the germline V gene. V was clipped by 4 bases and J by 7 bases, with 14 bases between them. CDR3 bases: TGTGCCAGCAGCTCGGCCCCCCAGCGGAATGAGCAGTTCTTC. Translation: CASSSAPQRNEQFF.

The V call is TRBV6-5, the J call TRBJ2-5, with 14 bases aligning to TRBD2. The CDR3 runs to 15 residues. The V gene's germline CDR1 is MNHEY and CDR2 SVGAGI. J gave up 5 bases and V 6 bases, and 5 bases lay outside the gene matches. CDR3: CASSGTSGSHETQYF. The CDR3 DNA reads as TGTGCCAGCAGCGGGACTAGCGGGAGTCATGAGACCCAGTACTTC.

This clone was counted once. This chain joins TRBV6-5 and TRBJ1-4; D perhaps matches TRBD1 (5 bases). The CDR3 loop spans 12 amino acids. V lost 8 bases and J 8 bases, leaving 12 bases between the germline ends. CDR1 and CDR2 (germline): MNHEY, SVGAGI. DNA for the CDR3: TGTGCCAGCTCCAGGGATCGGGAAAAACTGTTTTTT. This gives the protein CASSRDREKLFF.

The gene calls are TRBV5-1 and TRBJ2-1, with D possibly being TRBD2 (6 bases). The V gene lost 4 bases and the J gene lost 7 bases, with 9 bases spanning the gap. The CDR3 covers 12 residues. Germline V gene sequence: CDR1 SGHRS, CDR2 YFSETQ. CDR3 amino acids: CASSPGVNEQFF. The CDR3 nucleotides read TGCGCCAGCAGCCCGGGAGTGAATGAGCAGTTCTTC. The entire variable domain, with the rest obtained from reference TRBV5-1 and TRBJ2-1, is as follows: KAGVTQTPRYLIKTRGQQVTLSCSPISGHRSVSWYQQTPGQGLQFLFEYFSETQRNKGNFPGRFSGRQFSNSRSEMNVSTLELGDSALYLCASSPGVNEQFFGPGTRLTVL.

This clone was picked up one time. The CDR3 sequence is CASSLQPEVGTQYF. The DNA for the CDR3 is TGCGCCAGCAGTCTTCAGCCGGAGGTAGGGACGCAGTATTTT. The chain joins TRBV5-1 to TRBJ2-3; D perhaps matches TRBD2 (5 bases). CDR1 is SGHRS and CDR2 is YFSETQ in the germline V gene. This CDR3 comprises 14 residues. Trimming took off 5 bases at V and 9 bases at J, with 19 bases between the two ends.

Turning to this clone: The sample contains more than one DNA sequence encoding this CDR3. J is TRBJ1-5 and V is TRBV29-1; D may be TRBD1 (6 bases). This CDR3 is built from 12 residues. The germline V and J ends were trimmed by 6 bases and 6 bases, with 12 bases remaining between them. From germline, CDR1 is SQVTM and CDR2 ANQGSEA. Here the CDR3 DNA reads TGCAGCGTAGAACAGGGAGGTCAGCCCCAGCATTTT. Translation: CSVEQGGQPQHF.

This clone has a handful of counts. The rearrangement links TRBV12-5 to TRBJ1-6; D is uncertain. V was trimmed by 0 bases and J by 9 bases, leaving 12 bases between them. The germline V gene encodes CDR1 LGHNT and CDR2 FRNRAP. CDR3 length: 15 amino acids. CDR3 sequence reads: CASGLVREGSSPLHF. CDR3 DNA: TGTGCTAGTGGTTTGGTACGGGAGGGTAGTTCACCCCTCCACTTT.

For the CDR3, the DNA is TGTGCCAGCAGCTTCGGACAGGGGGCTCTAGGCTACACCTTC. Its translation is CASSFGQGALGYTF. The chain has TRBV7-3 and TRBJ1-2; 11 bases match TRBD1. The CDR3 contains 14 residues. V trimming: 3 bases; J trimming: 8 bases; junction bases outside the gene matches: 5. Per germline, CDR1 SGHTA and CDR2 FQGTGA.